One sample yielded the 19 T cell receptor beta chains listed below, sequenced in a study of CD8 T cells in ankylosing spondylitis (TCRdb year 2017). General conclusions and limits of the study: A TCR beta motif made up of several highly homologous amino acid variants appeared to be characteristic of blood from ankylosing spondylitis patients.

No antigen has been identified for these receptors. The library was generated by 5' RACE. Data came from an Illumina HiSeq 2500. The raw public data were reprocessed by TCRdb itself: fastp quality trimming at Q25, MiXCR clonotype calling, in-frame beta chains only. Each record represents a unique CDR3 protein, reported with the most common genes and DNA among its rows. This sample has 650,000 to 800,000 distinct CDR3 sequences in its table, and around 17% of those were observed once. Around 20% of the sample goes to the ten largest clones. The sample comprised blood, either unsorted or a sorted T cell fraction (not recorded which). All receptors derive from a male donor with ankylosing spondylitis.

This clonotype was observed a few times. The J gene is TRBJ2-2, the V gene TRBV6-1; D remains unclear. V lost 5 bases and J 1 base, leaving 20 bases between the germline ends. Germline-derived CDR1 and CDR2 are MNHNS and SASEGT. The CDR3 has 18 amino acids. In DNA form, the CDR3 reads TGTGCCAGCAGTCGCCTAGAATCATTGGGGTTGAACACCGGGGAGCTGTTTTTT. The encoded protein is CASSRLESLGLNTGELFF.

This clonotype was seen a handful of times. The V and J genes are TRBV5-1 and TRBJ1-1; the match to TRBD1 covers 7 bases. The germline V gene encodes CDR1 SGHRS and CDR2 YFSETQ. The CDR3 covers 13 residues. The V and J ends lost 4 bases and 3 bases, in that order; junction bases with no gene match: 3. The CDR3 nucleotides are TGCGCCAGCAGCCTGACAGGGCACACTGAAGCTTTCTTT. It yields the protein CASSLTGHTEAFF.

This chain connects TRBV6-5 to TRBJ1-1; D ambiguous. This CDR3 spans 15 amino acids. CDR1 and CDR2 (germline): MNHEY, SVGAGI. The V and J ends lost 2 bases and 1 base respectively, with 11 bases between them. The CDR3 region has the DNA TGTGCCAGCAGTTACGTTCGAACCTCGAACACTGAAGCTTTCTTT. This gives the protein CASSYVRTSNTEAFF.

The genes are TRBV2 and TRBJ2-1; no reliable D call. Trimming removed 6 bases at V and 8 bases at J, with 23 bases between. The germline V gene encodes CDR1 SNHLY and CDR2 FYNNEI. The CDR3 spans 16 residues. CDR3 in DNA: TGTGCCAGCAGCTCATGGGTGGGGTCCCAGAACGATGAGCAGTTCTTC. As protein: CASSSWVGSQNDEQFF. Filled out from reference TRBV2 and TRBJ2-1, the complete variable domain reads EPEVTQTPSHQVTQMGQEVILRCVPISNHLYFYWYRQILGQKVEFLVSFYNNEISEKSEIFDDQFSVERPDGSNFTLKIRSTKLEDSAMYFCASSSWVGSQNDEQFFGPGTRLTVL.

This clonotype showed up just a few times. CDR3: CASSKARVVGEQFF. In DNA, the CDR3 is TGTGCCAGCTCAAAGGCCAGGGTAGTGGGTGAGCAGTTCTTC. The chain employs TRBV6-1 and TRBJ2-1, with D possibly matching TRBD1 (5 bases). V was pared by 8 bases and J by 9 bases, with 20 bases between. The CDR3 totals 14 residues. The V gene's germline CDR1 is MNHNS and CDR2 SASEGT.

This clonotype has a handful of counts. The chain joins TRBV20-1 to TRBJ2-1; TRBD1 agrees at 7 bases. In germline, CDR1 is DFQATT, CDR2 SNEGSKA (reference sequence). This CDR3 has 15 amino acids. The junction had 11 bases not matched to a gene; V was cut back by 5 bases and J by 4 bases. The CDR3 sequence: CSAGPGQNSYNEQFF. CDR3 DNA: TGCAGTGCTGGCCCGGGACAGAATAGTTACAATGAGCAGTTCTTC.

This clonotype has a handful of counts. The chain employs TRBV28 and TRBJ2-7; D gene ambiguous. V was pared by 7 bases and J by 0 bases, with 10 bases between. CDR1 MDHEN and CDR2 SYDVKM come from the germline V gene. CDR3 length equals 13 residues. The CDR3 sequence is CASMALSSYEQYF. In DNA, the CDR3 is TGTGCCAGCATGGCACTGAGCTCCTACGAGCAGTACTTC.

V usage is TRBV30 and J usage is TRBJ2-1, with D tentatively TRBD2 (6 bases). Trimming took off 0 bases at V and 2 bases at J, with 17 bases between the two ends. The CDR3 spans 17 residues. Looked up from germline, CDR1 is GTSNPN and CDR2 is SVGIG (reference sequence). CDR3 DNA sequence: TGTGCCTGGAGTGTACGGCCCTGGGGGGATACCTACAATGAGCAGTTCTTC. It translates to CAWSVRPWGDTYNEQFF. The whole variable domain, remainder taken from reference TRBV30 and TRBJ2-1, is SQTIHQWPATLVQPVGSPLSLECTVEGTSNPNLYWYRQAAGRGLQLLFYSVGIGQISSEVPQNLSASRPQDRQFILSSKKLLLSDSGFYLCAWSVRPWGDTYNEQFFGPGTRLTVL.

The table lists this clonotype with many counts. The CDR3, as DNA: TGTGCCAGCAGCCAAGCGAGGGAGACCTACAATGAGCAGTTCTTC. Amino acid sequence: CASSQARETYNEQFF. The chain links TRBV4-2 to TRBJ2-1; TRBD2 is a possible D gene (5 bases). Germline V gene sequence: CDR1 LGHNA, CDR2 YNFKEQ. This CDR3 has 15 residues. V was shortened by 1 base and J by 2 bases, with 9 bases between the two germline ends.

This clonotype was seen more than once but under ten times. The chain couples TRBV12-3 or TRBV12-4 to TRBJ1-6; D gene ambiguous. With 4 bases removed from V and 0 bases from J, the gap between germline ends came to 1 base. The CDR3 runs 13 residues. The DNA for the CDR3 is TGTGCCAGCAGTTACTCCTATAATTCACCCCTCCACTTT. Translated: CASSYSYNSPLHF.

V usage is TRBV5-1 and J usage is TRBJ1-1; a possible D gene is TRBD1 (5 bases). V was clipped by 4 bases and J by 0 bases, with 16 bases between them. The CDR3 totals 16 residues. The germline V gene has CDR1 SGHRS and CDR2 YFSETQ. The CDR3 is CASSRGPKDMNTEAFF. The CDR3 coding sequence is TGCGCCAGCAGCAGGGGACCGAAAGACATGAACACTGAAGCTTTCTTT.

The V gene is TRBV15, the J gene TRBJ2-1; 7 bases line up with TRBD1. Germline V lookup: CDR1 LNHNV, CDR2 YYDKDF (reference sequence). CDR3 length equals 15 residues. The V gene end was trimmed by 2 bases and the J gene end by 8 bases; junction bases not matched to a gene: 9. The CDR3 protein is CATSRTPGQRDEQFF. In nucleotides, the CDR3 is TGTGCCACCAGCAGAACTCCGGGACAGCGCGATGAGCAGTTCTTC.

This clonotype was detected only a few times. CDR3 sequence (DNA): TGCGCCAGCAGCCAAGCCCTCGGCGGAGGCTCCTACGAGCAGTACTTC. Its protein product is CASSQALGGGSYEQYF. The rearrangement joins TRBV4-1 to TRBJ2-7; a possible D gene is TRBD2 (5 bases). The V gene's germline CDR1 is MGHRA and CDR2 YSYEKL. This CDR3 comprises 16 residues. V shed 1 base and J shed 0 bases, with 13 bases lying between them.

This clonotype was seen only once. The chain couples TRBV7-8 to TRBJ1-4; D gene unclear. CDR1 is SGHVS, CDR2 FQNEAQ, per germline. V lost 0 bases, J lost 7 bases, and 6 bases lay in between. CDR3 length: 13 amino acids. This CDR3 reads CASSLAWGEKLFF. The CDR3 bases are TGTGCCAGCAGCTTAGCGTGGGGTGAAAAACTGTTTTTT.

This clonotype came up many times. V is TRBV12-3 or TRBV12-4 and J is TRBJ2-7, with unresolved D. Deletions cut 6 bases from V and 3 bases from J, with 12 bases between. CDR3 length: 13 amino acids. The CDR3 region has the DNA TGTGCCAGCAGACCTCGGCAGAGCTACGAGCAGTACTTC. It codes for CASRPRQSYEQYF.

The chain is built from TRBV9 and TRBJ2-1; 13 bases match TRBD2. Germline V gene data show CDR1 as SGDLS and CDR2 as YYNGEE. The V gene end was trimmed by 4 bases and the J gene end by 8 bases; junction bases not matched to a gene: 15. The CDR3 is 18 amino acids. The CDR3 nucleotides read TGTGCCAGCAGCCTGAGGGGGCAGACTAGCGGGAGGTTCGATGAGCAGTTCTTC. Translation: CASSLRGQTSGRFDEQFF. The full variable domain, with the rest looked up from reference TRBV9 and TRBJ2-1, is DSGVTQTPKHLITATGQRVTLRCSPRSGDLSVYWYQQSLDQGLQFLIQYYNGEERAKGNILERFSAQQFPDLHSELNLSSLELGDSALYFCASSLRGQTSGRFDEQFFGPGTRLTVL.

This clonotype was picked up a small number of times. The chain joins TRBV5-6 to TRBJ2-3, with D hard to call. The CDR3 loop spans 14 amino acids. Germline assignment: CDR1 SGHDT and CDR2 YYEEEE. V was clipped by 4 bases and J by 0 bases, with 9 bases between them. In DNA, the CDR3 is TGTGCCAGCAGCCCCGTCGGTAGCACAGATACGCAGTATTTT. Translation gives CASSPVGSTDTQYF. Together with reference TRBV5-6 and TRBJ2-3, the CDR3 gives the full variable domain: DAGVTQSPTHLIKTRGQQVTLRCSPKSGHDTVSWYQQALGQGPQFIFQYYEEEERQRGNFPDRFSGHQFPNYSSELNVNALLLGDSALYLCASSPVGSTDTQYFGPGTRLTVL.

In its sample, this clonotype was seen a few times. The V gene is TRBV20-1, the J gene TRBJ1-1; D call uncertain. In germline, CDR1 is DFQATT, CDR2 SNEGSKA (reference sequence). V gave up 4 bases and J gave up 3 bases, with 9 bases separating them. There are 12 residues in the CDR3. CDR3 coding DNA: TGCAGTGCTAACGAGGGCTACACTGAAGCTTTCTTT. Protein: CSANEGYTEAFF.

This clonotype has just a few counts. The J gene is TRBJ2-1, the V gene TRBV29-1; 9 bases match TRBD2. Germline V gene lookup returns CDR1 SQVTM and CDR2 ANQGSEA. The CDR3 covers 13 residues. J lost 12 bases, V lost 3 bases, and 9 bases had no gene match. CDR3 nucleotides: TGCAGCGTTGATGGTAGCGGGGGATCCGCGCAGTTCTTC. Its translation: CSVDGSGGSAQFF.